The 22 T cell receptor beta chains listed next were all sequenced from one sample in a study of regulatory T cells in long-lasting Graves disease. Time point described: newly diagnosed GD, antithyroid drugs for less than 3 months. Scientists built the TCR library using RNA that was extracted from PBMCs. Arm-PCR of CDR3 regions and iRepertoire HTBI primers were used to build TCR beta libraries. TCRdb re-analysed the multiplex PCR reads in MiXCR, keeping a single row per CDR3 protein. The data show more than 400,000 distinct CDR3 sequences, about a sixth seen once. These data are also associated with another study on T cells in Graves' hyperthyroidism and ophthalmopathy.

Sequenced material: peripheral blood mononuclear cells (PBMCs), taken at new diagnosis, from a patient treated with antithyroid drugs. The receptors were sampled from a man aged 40-50 years with Graves disease.

A note on this clonotype: Given a much more abundant clone one base away, this may be a read error. The rearrangement links TRBV29-1 to TRBJ1-1; D uncertain. The germline CDR1 and CDR2 sequences are SQVTM and ANQGSEA. Trimming took 4 bases from V and 1 from J, leaving 7 bases between them. CDR3 length: 12 residues. Here the CDR3 reads CSVAWGNTEAFF. As DNA, the CDR3 is TGCAGCGTTGCCTGGGGGAACACTGAAGCTTTCTTT.

As regards this clonotype: Since a much larger clone is just one base distant, this may be a read error. The V call is TRBV7-2, the J call TRBJ2-1; 8 nucleotides agree with TRBD2. The J segment lost 13 bases and the V segment lost 6 bases, leaving 14 bases of the junction unmatched. Per germline, CDR1 SGHTA and CDR2 FQGNSA. This CDR3 spans 14 amino acids. The CDR3 reads CASRGAGRGGTQFF. As DNA, the CDR3 is TGTGCCAGCAGGGGAGCGGGTCGGGGGGGGACCCAGTTCTTC.

This clonotype came up a few times. The chain is built from TRBV5-4 and TRBJ2-1; 11 bases are shared with TRBD2. Germline-derived CDR1 and CDR2 are SGHNT and YYREEE (reference sequence). After removal of 1 base from V and 0 bases from J, the junction contained 3 bases not matched to a gene. The CDR3 consists of 17 residues. CDR3 region: CASSLRTSGHSYNEQFF. The DNA for the CDR3 is TGTGCCAGCAGCTTGAGGACTAGCGGGCACTCCTACAATGAGCAGTTCTTC.

For the CDR3, the DNA is TGTGCCAGCAGCCAACGCAGGGATCGACCTGAAGCTTTCTTT. Protein sequence: CASSQRRDRPEAFF. The chain couples TRBV4-2 to TRBJ1-1, with a possible D match to TRBD1 (5 bases). Germline V gene data show CDR1 as LGHNA and CDR2 as YNFKEQ. The CDR3 consists of 14 residues. V lost 2 bases and J lost 6, with 13 bases in between.

A word on this clonotype: A junction boundary mismatches the germline segment, possibly from a read error. The rearrangement uses TRBV19 and TRBJ2-5; the D gene is possibly TRBD2 (6 bases). Per the germline V gene, CDR1 is LNHDA and CDR2 is SQIVND (reference sequence). The CDR3 is made up of 15 amino acids. The DNA for the CDR3 is TGTGCCAGTAGTTTCGCCCCAGGGTCGGGAGAGATCCAGTACTTC. The encoded protein is CASSFAPGSGEIQYF. The entire variable domain, with the rest obtained from reference TRBV19 and TRBJ2-5, is as follows: DGGITQSPKYLFRKEGQNVTLSCEQNLNHDAMYWYRQDPGQGLRLIYYSQIVNDFQKGDIAEGYSVSREKKESFPLTVTSAQKNPTAFYLCASSFAPGSGEIQYFGPGTRLLVL.

In its sample, this clonotype was seen many times. The genes are TRBV28 and TRBJ2-2, with a weak D call TRBD2 (5 bases). The CDR3 is made up of 14 amino acids. From germline, CDR1 is MDHEN and CDR2 SYDVKM. V was clipped by 6 bases and J by 4 bases, with 12 bases between them. CDR3 region: CASSLSGGTGELFF. The CDR3 bases are TGTGCCAGCAGCTTAAGCGGAGGCACCGGGGAGCTGTTTTTT.

This clonotype came up a few times. CDR3 DNA sequence: TGTGCCACCAAGCGGGGCTACGAGCAGTACTTC. Amino acid sequence: CATKRGYEQYF. The chain joins TRBV6-1 to TRBJ2-7; 7 bases are shared with TRBD2. CDR3 size: 11 residues. With 10 bases clipped from V and 3 bases from J, the junction kept 3 bases outside the gene matches. Germline CDR1 MNHNS, CDR2 SASEGT.

A few counts support this clonotype. This chain connects TRBV2 to TRBJ2-7, with D perhaps TRBD2 (5 bases). V was cut by 8 bases and J by 6 bases, with 11 bases left in between. There are 11 residues in the CDR3. In germline, CDR1 is SNHLY, CDR2 FYNNEI. The CDR3 is CASLLASEQYF. The DNA of the CDR3 is TGTGCCAGCCTTCTAGCCTCCGAGCAGTACTTC.

J is TRBJ1-6 and V is TRBV28; D not certain. V was trimmed by 7 bases and J by 0 bases, leaving 13 bases between them. Germline CDR1 reads MDHEN; CDR2 reads SYDVKM. The CDR3 extends over 16 amino acids. The CDR3 region has the DNA TGTGCCAGCATCAACGGACGGAGCTCCTATAATTCACCCCTCCACTTT. Protein product: CASINGRSSYNSPLHF. Variable domain in full (rest from reference TRBV28 and TRBJ1-6): DVKVTQSSRYLVKRTGEKVFLECVQDMDHENMFWYRQDPGLGLRLIYFSYDVKMKEKGDIPEGYSVSREKKERFSLILESASTNQTSMYLCASINGRSSYNSPLHFGNGTRLTVT.

The sample holds many counts of this clonotype. V is TRBV7-2 and J is TRBJ2-3; D not resolved. With 4 bases removed from V and 0 bases from J, the gap between germline ends came to 8 bases. Germline CDR1 and CDR2: SGHTA and FQGNSA. The CDR3 runs to 14 residues. The CDR3 bases are TGTGCCAGCAGCTCTCGACTTAGCACAGATACGCAGTATTTT. Residues: CASSSRLSTDTQYF. Full variable domain (remainder filled in from reference TRBV7-2 and TRBJ2-3): GAGVSQSPSNKVTEKGKDVELRCDPISGHTALYWYRQSLGQGLEFLIYFQGNSAPDKSGLPSDRFSAERTGGSVSTLTIQRTQQEDSAVYLCASSSRLSTDTQYFGPGTRLTVL.

This rearrangement joins TRBV12-3 or TRBV12-4 to TRBJ2-7, with 7 bases identical to TRBD2. CDR3 length equals 14 residues. With 6 bases clipped from V and 7 bases from J, the junction kept 12 bases outside the gene matches. The CDR3 is CASRRGAGAGEQYF. As DNA, the CDR3 is TGTGCCAGCAGGCGGGGTGCGGGAGCGGGAGAGCAGTACTTC.

This clonotype was counted ten times or more. The chain links TRBV12-3 or TRBV12-4 to TRBJ2-1; D perhaps matches TRBD2 (5 bases). This CDR3 spans 15 amino acids. V dropped 6 bases and J dropped 0 bases, with 12 bases sitting between them. The CDR3 DNA follows: TGTGCCAGCAGCGAGAGCGGAGGCTCCTACAATGAGCAGTTCTTC. Protein product: CASSESGGSYNEQFF.

This clonotype was seen more than once but under ten times. The CDR3 bases are TGCAGCGTGCCGGGAAACACGAACACTGAAGCTTTCTTT. Encoded protein: CSVPGNTNTEAFF. This rearrangement joins TRBV29-1 to TRBJ1-1, with D uncertain. CDR3 size: 13 residues. The germline gives CDR1 SQVTM, CDR2 ANQGSEA. V dropped 6 bases and J dropped 1 base, with 12 bases sitting between them.

This clonotype appeared a few times. The chain uses TRBV6-6 and TRBJ2-7, with TRBD2 matching 8 bases. V lost 0 bases and J lost 1; bases outside the gene matches: 11. This CDR3 contains 18 residues. Germline V CDR1 and CDR2: MNHNY, SVGAGI (reference sequence). The DNA for the CDR3 is TGTGCCAGCAGTTACTCGACTAGTACTAGCGGTACTTCCTACGAGCAGTACTTC. Its protein product is CASSYSTSTSGTSYEQYF.

There are a few counts of this clonotype. The chain joins TRBV5-1 to TRBJ1-1, with unresolved D. Trimming removed 0 bases from V and 6 bases from J, with 9 bases in between. The germline V gene has CDR1 SGHRS and CDR2 YFSETQ. The length of the CDR3 is 13 residues. The CDR3 DNA sequence: TGCGCCAGCAGCTTGGTGCCAGACGCTGAAGCTTTCTTT. Translated: CASSLVPDAEAFF.

This clonotype was seen repeatedly, ten times or more. The chain combines TRBV20-1 with TRBJ2-1; 10 nucleotides align to TRBD2. This CDR3 region has 15 residues. Trimming took 3 bases from V and 4 from J; bases not matched to a gene: 6. Germline values: CDR1 DFQATT, CDR2 SNEGSKA (reference sequence). CDR3 protein: CSARASGSSYNEQFF. DNA for the CDR3: TGCAGTGCTAGGGCTAGCGGGAGTTCTTACAATGAGCAGTTCTTC.

This clonotype was observed a handful of times. The rearrangement joins TRBV7-3 to TRBJ2-2; D is undetermined. V shed 6 bases and J shed 1 base, with 12 bases lying between them. The CDR3 length is 15 residues. Germline V gives CDR1 SGHTA, CDR2 FQGTGA. CDR3 DNA: TGTGCCAGCAGTCAAGCATCCGGGAACACCGGGGAGCTGTTTTTT. It is translated as CASSQASGNTGELFF.

The CDR3 nucleotides are TGCAGTGCCCTGACAGCCTCGGCTGAAAAACTGTTTTTT. This gives the protein CSALTASAEKLFF. This chain joins TRBV20-1 and TRBJ1-4, with D perhaps matching TRBD1 (5 bases). The germline CDR1 and CDR2 sequences are DFQATT and SNEGSKA (reference sequence). There are 13 residues in the CDR3. V lost 6 bases to trimming and J lost 7 bases, with 15 bases between them.

This clonotype turned up a few times. The chain carries TRBV10-3 and TRBJ2-1; D is uncertain. The V end lost 0 bases, the J end lost 1 base, and 1 base lay between the germline ends. This CDR3 spans 13 amino acids. Germline V gene lookup returns CDR1 ENHRY and CDR2 SYGVKD. The CDR3 region is CAISESSYNEQFF. In DNA form, the CDR3 reads TGTGCCATCAGTGAGTCATCCTACAATGAGCAGTTCTTC.

This clonotype was counted at least ten times. The rearrangement joins TRBV5-1 to TRBJ1-3; unclear D gene. The CDR3 extends over 14 amino acids. Trimming stripped 4 bases from V and 0 bases from J, with 8 bases between. Germline V CDR1 and CDR2: SGHRS, YFSETQ. CDR3 protein: CASSRDNSGNTIYF. As DNA, the CDR3 is TGCGCCAGCAGCCGCGACAACTCTGGAAACACCATATATTTT.

This clonotype was observed a handful of times. The J gene is TRBJ2-1, the V gene TRBV15; TRBD2 aligns across 7 bases. CDR1 and CDR2 from the germline V gene are LNHNV and YYDKDF (reference sequence). With 0 bases clipped from V and 6 bases from J, the junction kept 11 bases outside the gene matches. There are 17 residues in the CDR3. Here the CDR3 DNA reads TGTGCCACCAGCAGAGATCTGATGGCGGGAGCTCTCAATGAGCAGTTCTTC. Translating it yields CATSRDLMAGALNEQFF.

The sample holds many counts of this clonotype. V is TRBV28 and J is TRBJ2-5; D uncertain. The V and J ends lost 3 bases and 7 bases respectively, with 12 bases between them. Germline V gene sequence: CDR1 MDHEN, CDR2 SYDVKM. This CDR3 comprises 13 residues. CDR3 DNA sequence: TGTGCCAGCAGTTTTGGCCAGGCCCCGACCCAGTACTTC. This sequence encodes CASSFGQAPTQYF.